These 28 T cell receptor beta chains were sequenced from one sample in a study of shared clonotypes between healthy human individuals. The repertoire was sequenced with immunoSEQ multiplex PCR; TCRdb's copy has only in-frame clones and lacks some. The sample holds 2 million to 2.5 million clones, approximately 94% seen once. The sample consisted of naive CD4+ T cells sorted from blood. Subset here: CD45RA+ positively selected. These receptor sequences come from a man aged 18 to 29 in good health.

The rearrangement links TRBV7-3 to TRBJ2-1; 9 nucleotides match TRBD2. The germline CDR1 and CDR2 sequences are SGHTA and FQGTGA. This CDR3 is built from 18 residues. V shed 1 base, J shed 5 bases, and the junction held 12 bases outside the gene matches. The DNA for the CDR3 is TGTGCCAGCAGCTTAAACGGTCAGCGGGGGGCCAATCACAATGAGCAGTTCTTC. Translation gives CASSLNGQRGANHNEQFF.

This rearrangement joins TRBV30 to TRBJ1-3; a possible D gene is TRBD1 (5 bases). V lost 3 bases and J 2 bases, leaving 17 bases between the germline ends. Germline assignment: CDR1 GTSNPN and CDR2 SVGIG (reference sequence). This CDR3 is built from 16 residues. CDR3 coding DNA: TGTGCCTGGAGAACGTTTTGGCAGGGACCTGGAAACACCATATATTTT. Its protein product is CAWRTFWQGPGNTIYF.

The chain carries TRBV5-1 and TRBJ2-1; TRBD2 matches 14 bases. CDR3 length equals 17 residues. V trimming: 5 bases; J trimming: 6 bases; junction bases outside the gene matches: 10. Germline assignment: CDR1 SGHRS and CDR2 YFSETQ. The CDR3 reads CASSSGLAGGLVNEQFF. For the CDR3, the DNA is TGCGCCAGCAGTTCAGGACTAGCGGGAGGTCTAGTCAATGAGCAGTTCTTC.

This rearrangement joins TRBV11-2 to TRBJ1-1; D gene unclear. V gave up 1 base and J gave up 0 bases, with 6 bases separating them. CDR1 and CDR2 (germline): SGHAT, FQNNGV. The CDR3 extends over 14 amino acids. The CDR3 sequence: CASSLAGVNTEAFF. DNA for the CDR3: TGTGCCAGCAGCTTAGCCGGAGTGAACACTGAAGCTTTCTTT. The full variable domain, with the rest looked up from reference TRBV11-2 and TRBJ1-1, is EAGVAQSPRYKIIEKRQSVAFWCNPISGHATLYWYQQILGQGPKLLIQFQNNGVVDDSQLPKDRFSAERLKGVDSTLKIQPAKLEDSAVYLCASSLAGVNTEAFFGQGTRLTVV.

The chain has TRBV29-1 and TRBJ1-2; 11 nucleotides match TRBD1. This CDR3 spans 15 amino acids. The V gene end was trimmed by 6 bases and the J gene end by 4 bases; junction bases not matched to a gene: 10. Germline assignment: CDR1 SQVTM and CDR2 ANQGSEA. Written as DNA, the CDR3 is TGCAGCGTGGTCGGACAGGGGGCCGTCTCCTATGGCTACACCTTC. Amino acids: CSVVGQGAVSYGYTF.

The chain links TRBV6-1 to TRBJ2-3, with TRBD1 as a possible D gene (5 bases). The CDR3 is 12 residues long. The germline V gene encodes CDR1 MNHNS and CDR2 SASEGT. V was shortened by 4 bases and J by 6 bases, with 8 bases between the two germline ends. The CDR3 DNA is TGTGCCAGCAGTGGGGGCGTGGATACGCAGTATTTT. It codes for CASSGGVDTQYF.

This CDR3 reads CASSPFGRFTNYGYTF. The CDR3 region has the DNA TGTGCCAGCTCACCATTTGGGCGGTTCACTAACTATGGCTACACCTTC. V gene TRBV18 combines with J gene TRBJ1-2; D is undetermined. Germline CDR1 reads KGHSH; CDR2 reads LQKENI. Between the trimmed V and J ends, which lost 2 bases and 0 bases, there was a span of 13 bases. The CDR3 extends over 16 amino acids. Full variable domain (missing parts from reference TRBV18 and TRBJ1-2): NAGVMQNPRHLVRRRGQEARLRCSPMKGHSHVYWYRQLPEEGLKFMVYLQKENIIDESGMPKERFSAEFPKEGPSILRIQQVVRGDSAAYFCASSPFGRFTNYGYTFGSGTRLTVV.

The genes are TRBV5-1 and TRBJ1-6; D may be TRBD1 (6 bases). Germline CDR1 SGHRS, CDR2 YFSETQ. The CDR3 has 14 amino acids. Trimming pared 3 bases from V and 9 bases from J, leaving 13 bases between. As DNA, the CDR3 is TGCGCCAGCAGCTGGGGGACAAGGAGTTCACCCCTCCACTTT. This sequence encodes CASSWGTRSSPLHF. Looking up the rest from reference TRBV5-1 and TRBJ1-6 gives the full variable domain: KAGVTQTPRYLIKTRGQQVTLSCSPISGHRSVSWYQQTPGQGLQFLFEYFSETQRNKGNFPGRFSGRQFSNSRSEMNVSTLELGDSALYLCASSWGTRSSPLHFGNGTRLTVT.

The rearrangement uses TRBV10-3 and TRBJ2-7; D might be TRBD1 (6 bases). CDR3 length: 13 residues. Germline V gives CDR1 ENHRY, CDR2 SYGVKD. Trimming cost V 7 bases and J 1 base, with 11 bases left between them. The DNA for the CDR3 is TGTGCCATCAAAGGGGACACGTCCTACGAGCAGTACTTC. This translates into CAIKGDTSYEQYF.

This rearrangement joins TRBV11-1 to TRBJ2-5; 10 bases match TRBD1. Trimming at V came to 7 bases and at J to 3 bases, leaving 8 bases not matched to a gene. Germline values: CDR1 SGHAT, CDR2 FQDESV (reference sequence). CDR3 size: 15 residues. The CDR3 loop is CASNDRGRREETQYF. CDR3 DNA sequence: TGTGCCAGCAATGACAGGGGGCGAAGAGAAGAGACCCAGTACTTC.

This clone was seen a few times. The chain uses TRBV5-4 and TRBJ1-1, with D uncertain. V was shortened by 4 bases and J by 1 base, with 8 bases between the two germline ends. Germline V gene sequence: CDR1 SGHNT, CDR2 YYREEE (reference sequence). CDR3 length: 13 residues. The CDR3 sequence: CASSKERNTEAFF. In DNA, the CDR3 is TGTGCCAGCAGCAAAGAAAGGAACACTGAAGCTTTCTTT.

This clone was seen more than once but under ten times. The CDR3 DNA is TGCGCCAGCAGTGACGGGTCCGGGGAGCTGTTTTTT. Amino acid sequence: CASSDGSGELFF. The chain recombines TRBV10-2 with TRBJ2-2; D is ambiguous. The V gene lost 3 bases and the J gene lost 6 bases, with 5 bases spanning the gap. CDR3 size: 12 residues. The V gene's germline CDR1 is WSHSY and CDR2 SAAADI.

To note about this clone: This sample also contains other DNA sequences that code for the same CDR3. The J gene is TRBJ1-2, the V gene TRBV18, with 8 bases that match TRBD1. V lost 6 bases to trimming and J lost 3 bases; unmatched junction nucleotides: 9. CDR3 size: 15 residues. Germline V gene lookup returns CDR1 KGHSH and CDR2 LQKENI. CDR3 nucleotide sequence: TGTGCCAGCTCTCCCAGGCAGGGGGCGGACTATGGCTACACCTTC. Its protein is CASSPRQGADYGYTF.

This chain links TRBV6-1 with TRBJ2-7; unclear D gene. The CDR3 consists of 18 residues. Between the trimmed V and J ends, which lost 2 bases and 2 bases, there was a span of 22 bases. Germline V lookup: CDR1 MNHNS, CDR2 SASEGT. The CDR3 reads CASSEFRAVSSLTYEQYF. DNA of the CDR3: TGTGCCAGCAGTGAATTTAGGGCAGTAAGTTCTCTAACCTACGAGCAGTACTTC.

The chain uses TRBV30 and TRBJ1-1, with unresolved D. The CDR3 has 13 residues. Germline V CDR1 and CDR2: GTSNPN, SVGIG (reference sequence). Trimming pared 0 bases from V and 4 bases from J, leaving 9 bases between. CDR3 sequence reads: CAWSVEGLTEAFF. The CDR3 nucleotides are TGTGCCTGGAGTGTTGAGGGTCTCACTGAAGCTTTCTTT.

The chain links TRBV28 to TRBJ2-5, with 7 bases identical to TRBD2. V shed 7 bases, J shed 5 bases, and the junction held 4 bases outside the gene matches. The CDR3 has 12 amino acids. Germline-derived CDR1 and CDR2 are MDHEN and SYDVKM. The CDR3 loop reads CASKAGVETQYF. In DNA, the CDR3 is TGTGCCAGCAAGGCGGGAGTGGAGACCCAGTACTTC.

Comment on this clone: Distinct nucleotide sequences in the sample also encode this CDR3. CDR3 amino acids: CASSYVRAYEQYF. CDR3 coding DNA: TGTGCCAGCAGTTACGTAAGGGCCTACGAGCAGTACTTC. The rearrangement joins TRBV6-5 to TRBJ2-7; no definite D call. The CDR3 is made up of 13 amino acids. Per germline, CDR1 MNHEY and CDR2 SVGAGI. The ends were cut back, 2 bases at V and 2 bases at J, with 7 bases in the middle.

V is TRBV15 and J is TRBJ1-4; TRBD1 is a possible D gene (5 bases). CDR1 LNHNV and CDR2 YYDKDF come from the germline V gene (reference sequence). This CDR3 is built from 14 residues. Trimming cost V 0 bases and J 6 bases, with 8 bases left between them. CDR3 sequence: CATSRDRVYEKLFF. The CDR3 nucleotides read TGTGCCACCAGCAGAGACAGGGTATATGAAAAACTGTTTTTT. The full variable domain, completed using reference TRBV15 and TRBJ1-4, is DAMVIQNPRYQVTQFGKPVTLSCSQTLNHNVMYWYQQKSSQAPKLLFHYYDKDFNNEADTPDNFQSRRPNTSFCFLDIRSPGLGDTAMYLCATSRDRVYEKLFFGSGTQLSVL.

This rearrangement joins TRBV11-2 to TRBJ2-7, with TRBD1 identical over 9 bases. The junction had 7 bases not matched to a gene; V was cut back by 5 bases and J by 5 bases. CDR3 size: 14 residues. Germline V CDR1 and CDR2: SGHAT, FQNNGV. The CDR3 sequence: CASSPTTGGHEQYF. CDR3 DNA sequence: TGTGCCAGCAGCCCAACCACAGGGGGCCACGAGCAGTACTTC.

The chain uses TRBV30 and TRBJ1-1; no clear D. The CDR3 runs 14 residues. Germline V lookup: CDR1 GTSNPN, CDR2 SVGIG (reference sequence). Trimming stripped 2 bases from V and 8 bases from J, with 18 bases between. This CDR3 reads CAWSSWRGGNEAFF. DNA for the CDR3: TGTGCCTGGAGTAGTTGGCGGGGAGGTAACGAAGCTTTCTTT.

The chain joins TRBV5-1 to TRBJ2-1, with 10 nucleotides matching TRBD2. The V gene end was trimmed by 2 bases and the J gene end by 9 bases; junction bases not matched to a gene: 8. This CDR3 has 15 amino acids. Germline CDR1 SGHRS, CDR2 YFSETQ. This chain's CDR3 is CASSFSLAGAGEQFF. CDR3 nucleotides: TGCGCCAGCAGCTTTTCCCTAGCGGGAGCGGGTGAGCAGTTCTTC.

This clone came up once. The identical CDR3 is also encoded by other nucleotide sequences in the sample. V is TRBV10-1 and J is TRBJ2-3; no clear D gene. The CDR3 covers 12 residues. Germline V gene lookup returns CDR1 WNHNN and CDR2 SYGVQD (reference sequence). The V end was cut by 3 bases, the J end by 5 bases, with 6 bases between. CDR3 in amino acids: CASSEGGDTQYF. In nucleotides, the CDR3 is TGCGCCAGCAGTGAAGGCGGAGATACGCAGTATTTT.

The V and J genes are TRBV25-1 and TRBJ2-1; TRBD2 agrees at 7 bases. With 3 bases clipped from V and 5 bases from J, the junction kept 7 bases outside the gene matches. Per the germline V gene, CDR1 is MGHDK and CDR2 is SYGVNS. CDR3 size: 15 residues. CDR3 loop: CASSDWEGVHNEQFF. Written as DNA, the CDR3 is TGTGCCAGCAGTGATTGGGAGGGAGTGCACAATGAGCAGTTCTTC.

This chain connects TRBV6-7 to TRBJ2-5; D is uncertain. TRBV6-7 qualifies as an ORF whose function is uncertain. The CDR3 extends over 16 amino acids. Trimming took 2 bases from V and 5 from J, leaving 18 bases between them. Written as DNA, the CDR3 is TGTGCCAGCAGTTACCACATTATAGGGTTAGGGGAGACCCAGTACTTC. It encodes CASSYHIIGLGETQYF.

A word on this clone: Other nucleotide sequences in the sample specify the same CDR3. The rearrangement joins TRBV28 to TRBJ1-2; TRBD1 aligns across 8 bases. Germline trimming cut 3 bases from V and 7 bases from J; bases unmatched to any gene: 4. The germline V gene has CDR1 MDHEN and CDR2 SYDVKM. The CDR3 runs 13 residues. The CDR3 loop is CASSLTGAGGYTF. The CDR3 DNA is TGTGCCAGCAGTTTGACAGGGGCAGGTGGCTACACCTTC.

The CDR3 region has the DNA TGTGCCAGCAGCTTCTGGGACCAAGAGACCCAGTACTTC. As protein: CASSFWDQETQYF. This sequence joins TRBV5-4 and TRBJ2-5; D is uncertain. Germline assignment: CDR1 SGHNT and CDR2 YYREEE (reference sequence). Trimming stripped 2 bases from V and 0 bases from J, with 5 bases between. The CDR3 loop spans 13 amino acids.

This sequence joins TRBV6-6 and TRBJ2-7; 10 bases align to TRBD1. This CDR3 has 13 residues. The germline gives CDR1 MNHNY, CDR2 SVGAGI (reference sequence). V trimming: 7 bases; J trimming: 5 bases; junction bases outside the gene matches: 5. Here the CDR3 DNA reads TGTGCCAGCACCAGACAGGGGGCCCACGAGCAGTACTTC. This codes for CASTRQGAHEQYF.

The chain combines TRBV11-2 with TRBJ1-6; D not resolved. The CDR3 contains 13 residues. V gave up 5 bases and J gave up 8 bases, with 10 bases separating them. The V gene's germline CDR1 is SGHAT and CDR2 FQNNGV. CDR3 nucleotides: TGTGCCAGCAGCCCAGAGGTGTATTCACCCCTCCACTTT. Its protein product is CASSPEVYSPLHF.